These T cell receptor beta chains were read from a single sample in a study of blood T cells in healthy people across ages. TCRdb independently ran MiXCR on the 5' RACE reads; one entry per CDR3 protein. The data contain around 1.1 million distinct CDR3 sequences, roughly two fifths of them singletons. Sequenced: blood. The receptor set was obtained from a man younger than 35 in good health. CDR3s include the opening cysteine and the closing phenylalanine or tryptophan. A D gene is named only where the DNA matches it firmly. Clone sizes are given selectively: once, few, many, or a class where the clone is expanded.

D gene,V gene,J gene,clone size,CDR3 DNA,CDR3 protein
NA,TRBV10-3,TRBJ1-2,NA,TGTGCCATCAGGGGGGGGCCGCAGGATGGCTACACCTTC,CAIRGGPQDGYTF
NA,TRBV25-1,TRBJ1-2,NA,TGTGCCAGCAGTGAGGACAGCCACTATGGCTACACCTTC,CASSEDSHYGYTF
NA,TRBV20-1,TRBJ2-1,few,TGCAGTGCTAGGAGCAATGAGCAGTTCTTC,CSARSNEQFF
NA,TRBV27,TRBJ1-5,NA,TGTGCCAGCAGTTTACGGCCACCTAATAAGGGCCAGCCCCAGCATTTT,CASSLRPPNKGQPQHF
NA,TRBV4-3,TRBJ1-2,NA,TGCGCCAGCAGCGGAGGTCCTAACTATGGCTACGCCTTC,CASSGGPNYGYAF
NA,TRBV7-2,TRBJ2-3,few,TGTGCCAGCAGCTCAAGAGCAGGGGATACGCAGTATTTT,CASSSRAGDTQYF
TRBD2,TRBV4-2,TRBJ2-7,NA,TGTGCCAGCAGCCCCTATGGAGAGCGGGGAAGCTACGAGCAGTACTTC,CASSPYGERGSYEQYF
TRBD1,TRBV6-6,TRBJ2-7,NA,TGTGCCAGCAGAACCCAGGGGGATACCTACGAGCAGTACTTC,CASRTQGDTYEQYF
TRBD1,TRBV7-6,TRBJ2-3,NA,TGTGCCAGCAGCACTAGTCCCGGGACAGGGGTCACAGATACGCAGTATTTT,CASSTSPGTGVTDTQYF
NA,TRBV7-2,TRBJ1-4,NA,TGTGCCAGCAGCGTAGTGGGTGGTGAAAAACTGTTTTTT,CASSVVGGEKLFF
NA,TRBV18,TRBJ2-7,NA,TGTGCCAGCTCGTTCGGGGGAGGATACAGTGAGCAGTACTTC,CASSFGGGYSEQYF
TRBD1,TRBV11-2,TRBJ2-1,few,TGTGCCAGCCCTCCGGGACAGACCTACAATGAGCAGTTCTTC,CASPPGQTYNEQFF
TRBD2,TRBV4-2,TRBJ2-1,NA,TGTGCCAGCAGCCAAGTAGGATCTAGCGGGGGGACCAATGAGCAGTTCTTC,CASSQVGSSGGTNEQFF
NA,TRBV12-3/TRBV12-4,TRBJ2-6,few,TGTGCCAGCACCGGTGCCTCTGGGGCCAACGTCCTGACTTTC,CASTGASGANVLTF
NA,TRBV5-1,TRBJ2-2,NA,TGCGCCAGCAGCGCCTTGCGGCCCGGGGAGCTGTTTTTT,CASSALRPGELFF
NA,TRBV6-8,TRBJ1-2,many,TGTGCCAGCAGTTACACGGCTAACTATGGCTACACCTTC,CASSYTANYGYTF
TRBD1,TRBV27,TRBJ1-2,few,TGTGCCAGCAGTTTCTCCCAGGGGGCCTACTATGGCTACACCTTC,CASSFSQGAYYGYTF
TRBD2,TRBV6-2/TRBV6-3,TRBJ2-5,NA,TGTGCCAGCAGTGACTCAACGGGGGGGACCCAGTACTTC,CASSDSTGGTQYF
NA,TRBV10-3,TRBJ2-5,few,TGTGCCATCCGAAGGGGTCACCAAGAGACCCAGTACTTC,CAIRRGHQETQYF
NA,TRBV9,TRBJ1-1,NA,TGTGCCAGCAGCGTATATACGTCGTCCCCGTACACTGAAGCTTTCTTT,CASSVYTSSPYTEAFF
NA,TRBV29-1,TRBJ1-1,few,TGCAGCGGAGGGGGTTTGAACACTGAAGCTTTCTTT,CSGGGLNTEAFF
TRBD2,TRBV3-1,TRBJ2-3,NA,TGTGCCAGCAGCCGTGGACTAGCCGTAGCAGATACGCAGTATTTT,CASSRGLAVADTQYF
NA,TRBV25-1,TRBJ2-5,NA,TGTGCCAGCAGCCGACTGAAAGAGACCCAGTACTTC,CASSRLKETQYF
NA,TRBV7-2,TRBJ1-2,few,TGTGCCAGCAGCCCCCTCGGGTCAGGGGAATACTATGGCTACACCTTC,CASSPLGSGEYYGYTF
NA,TRBV24-1,TRBJ2-5,NA,TGTGCCACGGATGCCGGGACCCCGTACCAAGAGACCCAGTACTTC,CATDAGTPYQETQYF
NA,TRBV4-3,TRBJ2-7,NA,TGCGCCAGCAGCCAAGATCCTTTGACGTACAGCTCCTACGAGCAGTACTTC,CASSQDPLTYSSYEQYF